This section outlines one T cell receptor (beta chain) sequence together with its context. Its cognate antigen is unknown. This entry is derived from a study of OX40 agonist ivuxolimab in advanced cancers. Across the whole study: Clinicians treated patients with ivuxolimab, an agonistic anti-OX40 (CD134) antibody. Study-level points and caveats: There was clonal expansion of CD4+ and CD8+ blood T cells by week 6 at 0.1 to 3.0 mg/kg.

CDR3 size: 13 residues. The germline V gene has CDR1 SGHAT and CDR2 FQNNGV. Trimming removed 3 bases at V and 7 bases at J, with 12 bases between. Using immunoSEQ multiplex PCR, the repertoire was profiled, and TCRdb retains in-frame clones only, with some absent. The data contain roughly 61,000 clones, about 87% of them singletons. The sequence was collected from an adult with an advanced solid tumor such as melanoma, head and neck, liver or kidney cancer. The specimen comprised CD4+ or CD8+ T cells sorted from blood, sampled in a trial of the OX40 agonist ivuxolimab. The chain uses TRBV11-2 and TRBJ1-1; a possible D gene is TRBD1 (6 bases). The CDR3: CASSFTGFREAFF. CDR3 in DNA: TGTGCCAGCAGCTTCACAGGGTTCCGTGAAGCTTTCTTT.